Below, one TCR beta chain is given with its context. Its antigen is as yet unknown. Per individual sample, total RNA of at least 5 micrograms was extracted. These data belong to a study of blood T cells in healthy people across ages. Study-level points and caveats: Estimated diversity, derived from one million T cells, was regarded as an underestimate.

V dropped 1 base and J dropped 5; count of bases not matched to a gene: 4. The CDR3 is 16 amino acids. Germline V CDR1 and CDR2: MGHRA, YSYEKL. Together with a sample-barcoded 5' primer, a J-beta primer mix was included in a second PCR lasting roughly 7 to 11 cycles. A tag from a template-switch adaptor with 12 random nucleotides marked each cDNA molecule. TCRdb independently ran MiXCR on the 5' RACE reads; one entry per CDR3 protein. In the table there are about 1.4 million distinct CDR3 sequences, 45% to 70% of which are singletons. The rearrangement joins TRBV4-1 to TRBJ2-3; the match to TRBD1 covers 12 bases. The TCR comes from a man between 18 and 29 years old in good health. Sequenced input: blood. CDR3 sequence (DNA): TGCGCCAGCAGCCAAGTGGGACAGGGGGCTGGAGATACGCAGTATTTT. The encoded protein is CASSQVGQGAGDTQYF.